Below, one TCR beta chain is given with its context. The entry originates in a study of OX40 agonist ivuxolimab in advanced cancers. As for the study in general: The study treated patients with ivuxolimab, an agonistic anti-OX40 (CD134) antibody. Cohort: about 80% men, mean age approximately 64, aged about 23 to 79. Partial responses were achieved by three patients: one hepatocellular carcinoma, two cutaneous melanoma. Under the entry rules, prior anti-PD-1, anti-PD-L1 or anti-CTLA-4 therapy was allowed, and 40% had some.

Repertoires were generated with immunoSEQ multiplex PCR, while TCRdb's copy carries only in-frame clones and drops some. This table holds tens of thousands of clones, roughly 82% found once. Trimming removed 1 base from V and 12 bases from J, with 13 bases in between. This CDR3 spans 14 amino acids. The germline CDR1 and CDR2 sequences are LNHNV and YYDKDF (reference sequence). This receptor was identified in an adult with an advanced solid tumor such as melanoma, head and neck, liver or kidney cancer. Material: CD4+ or CD8+ T cells sorted from blood, obtained in a trial of the OX40 agonist ivuxolimab. The chain has TRBV15 and TRBJ2-6; D is ambiguous. The DNA of the CDR3 is TGTGCCACCAGCAGAGGGCCGGGCGACGGCGTCCTGACTTTC. Its protein is CATSRGPGDGVLTF.